This TCR beta chain was recorded in a study of T cells in Graves' hyperthyroidism and ophthalmopathy. Whole-study results and caveats: A model of 13 V-J pairs discriminated ophthalmopathy from stable hyperthyroidism.

Orbital computed tomography and thyroid ultrasound, together with serum TRAb and thyroxine and clinical symptoms, were used for diagnoses. RNA transcripts gave rise to amplified TCR beta CDR3 regions. An initial round of RT-PCR targeting the TCR CDR3 relied on the HTBI primer set. TCRdb reprocessed the multiplex PCR reads via MiXCR and lists one record per CDR3 protein. The sample carries hundreds of thousands of distinct CDR3 sequences, over 35% recorded once. The CDR3 covers 16 residues. V was pared by 3 bases and J by 5 bases, with 5 bases of the junction left unmatched. Germline V gives CDR1 SQVTM, CDR2 ANQGSEA. There are many counts of this clonotype. Its target is not known.

The chain combines TRBV29-1 with TRBJ2-2; TRBD2 aligns across 14 bases. The sequenced material came from blood. The receptor comes from a man between 18 and 29 years old with Graves' hyperthyroidism. Written as DNA, the CDR3 is TGCAGCGTTGAGGGACTAGCGGGGGTAATGACCGGGGAGCTGTTTTTT. Translated: CSVEGLAGVMTGELFF.